This TCR beta chain was captured by sequencing in a study of blood T cells in healthy people across ages. Alongside a J-beta primer mix, a sample-barcoded 5' primer served in a second PCR lasting about 7 to 12 cycles. TCRdb redid the calling of the 5' RACE reads with MiXCR, one entry per CDR3 protein. The table includes approximately 800,000 distinct CDR3 sequences, roughly 50% detected once. The germline V and J ends were trimmed by 3 bases and 10 bases, with 9 bases remaining between them. The CDR3 sequence is 11 residues long. From germline, CDR1 is KGHSH and CDR2 LQKENI. This TCR was recovered from a man aged 25-45 years in good health. The chain links TRBV18 to TRBJ1-1, with D perhaps matching TRBD1 (5 bases). The sequenced material came from blood. The CDR3 region has the DNA TGTGCCAGCTCACCGGGACTGGTAGCTTTCTTT. Residues: CASSPGLVAFF.